This TCR beta chain comes out of a study of T-cell reconstitution after alpha-beta-depleted transplantation in children (dated by TCRdb to 2016 to 2017). Background for the entire study: T-cell immune reconstitution after TCRalphabeta/CD19-depleted allogeneic hematopoietic cell transplantation in children was quantitatively tracked in the study by means of TCR repertoire profiling. Paper-wide results and their limitations: The high TCRbeta diversity at day 60 in some patients was ascribed to recipient T cells and intrathymic progenitors that had survived conditioning. The apparently early alphabetaT-cell count recovery about two months after transplant was reportedly dependent on only several hundred rapidly expanded clones derived from non-depleted graft cells. Over subsequent months, a decline in hyperexpanded clone frequencies was noted, and after one year, T-cell counts and TCRbeta diversity were mostly ascribed to newly produced T cells.

In the paper's terms, the treatment or condition label means: allogeneic hematopoietic cell transplantation with graft depleted of TCRalphabeta T cells and CD19 B cells. The transplant recipients were children given TCRalphabeta/CD19-depleted allogeneic hematopoietic cell grafts. Libraries were constructed by PCR. Instrument used: Illumina HiSeq 2500. TCR libraries were prepared with molecular barcoding, using unique molecular identifiers to normalize TCRbeta repertoire quantification. TCRdb redid the processing of the public reads, applying fastp at Q25 and MiXCR, and retained in-frame beta chains. Rows are combined by CDR3 protein, so each entry shows the most common genes and DNA. The sample table lists hundreds of thousands of distinct CDR3 sequences, 11% of them with a count of one. The top ten hold roughly 27% of the sample. A remark on this clonotype: Its antigen remains undetermined. Per-base qualities were not stored, and no clone one base away is much larger.

The CDR3 contains 18 residues, cysteine and phenylalanine counted. CDR3 DNA only is kept here, 54 bases in frame from base 1. The germline V gene encodes CDR1 SNHLY and CDR2 FYNNEI. The clonotype comes from a child younger than two with acute myeloid leukemia, due to receive a stem cell transplant. Sequenced here: PBMCs, sampled before TCRalphabeta/CD19-depleted stem cell transplant. The chain employs TRBV2 and TRBJ2-2; 12 of the junction bases match TRBD2. The sequenced DNA is TGTACCTGCACCTTTTCGGGACTAGCGGGTAGTAACACCGGGGAGCTGTTTTTT. It is translated as CTCTFSGLAGSNTGELFF.